These T cell receptor beta chains were read from a single sample in a study of T cells in Graves' hyperthyroidism and ophthalmopathy. TCRdb itself ran the multiplex PCR reads through MiXCR, one entry per CDR3 protein. The sample includes roughly 300,000 distinct CDR3 sequences, around 14% seen only once; the top ten take roughly 25%. The specimen sequenced was blood. All receptors come from a woman in her 30s with Graves' hyperthyroidism. Both conserved end residues are part of each CDR3. The D gene is left open where the match is weak. For some rows the clone size is stated as once, few or many, or as a class when expanded; others skip it.

clone_size: NA
j_call: TRBJ1-5
d_call: NA
v_call: TRBV18
cdr3_aa: CASSPRGDGQPQHF
cdr3_nt: TGTGCCAGCTCCCCGAGGGGAGACGGTCAGCCCCAGCATTTT

clone_size: NA
j_call: TRBJ2-7
d_call: NA
v_call: TRBV20-1
cdr3_aa: CSARDASYEQYF
cdr3_nt: TGCAGTGCTAGAGACGCAAGCTACGAGCAGTACTTC

clone_size: NA
j_call: TRBJ2-1
d_call: TRBD2
v_call: TRBV5-1
cdr3_aa: CASSQQAGEHEQFF
cdr3_nt: TGCGCCAGCAGCCAACAAGCGGGAGAACATGAGCAGTTCTTC

clone_size: NA
j_call: TRBJ2-7
d_call: NA
v_call: TRBV20-1
cdr3_aa: CSAPDGQYEQYF
cdr3_nt: TGCAGTGCTCCGGACGGGCAGTACGAGCAGTACTTC

clone_size: NA
j_call: TRBJ1-6
d_call: NA
v_call: TRBV5-1
cdr3_aa: CASSLAGLNSPLHF
cdr3_nt: TGCGCCAGCAGCTTGGCGGGGTTGAATTCACCCCTCCACTTT

clone_size: many
j_call: TRBJ2-3
d_call: TRBD2
v_call: TRBV7-2
cdr3_aa: CASSLLAGGLTDTQYF
cdr3_nt: TGTGCCAGCAGCCTACTAGCGGGAGGGCTCACAGATACGCAGTATTTT

clone_size: many
j_call: TRBJ2-1
d_call: NA
v_call: TRBV29-1
cdr3_aa: CSVIRANHNEQFF
cdr3_nt: TGCAGCGTTATACGAGCGAACCACAATGAGCAGTTCTTC

clone_size: many
j_call: TRBJ2-4
d_call: NA
v_call: TRBV28
cdr3_aa: CASSSPGRVENIQYF
cdr3_nt: TGTGCCAGCAGTTCTCCGGGACGGGTTGAAAACATTCAGTACTTC

clone_size: many
j_call: TRBJ2-2
d_call: TRBD2
v_call: TRBV28
cdr3_aa: CASTPRTSGSSFTGELFF
cdr3_nt: TGTGCCAGCACCCCAAGGACTAGCGGGAGTTCTTTTACCGGGGAGCTGTTTTTT

clone_size: many
j_call: TRBJ2-7
d_call: TRBD2
v_call: TRBV6-6
cdr3_aa: CASSYWGGEQYF
cdr3_nt: TGTGCCAGCAGTTACTGGGGGGGCGAGCAGTACTTC

clone_size: NA
j_call: TRBJ2-3
d_call: NA
v_call: TRBV24-1
cdr3_aa: CATSDLRTNTQYF
cdr3_nt: TGTGCCACCAGTGATTTAAGAACAAATACGCAGTATTTT

clone_size: many
j_call: TRBJ2-7
d_call: NA
v_call: TRBV11-2
cdr3_aa: CASSLDRDVSYEQYF
cdr3_nt: TGTGCCAGCAGCTTAGATAGGGACGTTTCCTACGAGCAGTACTTC

clone_size: many
j_call: TRBJ2-7
d_call: NA
v_call: TRBV6-1
cdr3_aa: CASSSSRGYEQYF
cdr3_nt: TGTGCCAGCAGCTCTAGTAGGGGCTACGAGCAGTACTTC

clone_size: many
j_call: TRBJ2-7
d_call: NA
v_call: TRBV5-8
cdr3_aa: CASSLQPSSYEQYF
cdr3_nt: TGCGCCAGCAGCTTACAGCCTAGCTCCTACGAGCAGTACTTC

clone_size: NA
j_call: TRBJ2-5
d_call: NA
v_call: TRBV28
cdr3_aa: CASSFKVGPRGETQYF
cdr3_nt: TGTGCCAGCAGTTTTAAAGTGGGACCCCGGGGAGAGACCCAGTACTTC

clone_size: NA
j_call: TRBJ1-1
d_call: TRBD1
v_call: TRBV27
cdr3_aa: CASIGQGLYTEAFF
cdr3_nt: TGTGCCAGCATCGGACAGGGTTTGTACACTGAAGCTTTCTTT

clone_size: few
j_call: TRBJ2-7
d_call: NA
v_call: TRBV7-2
cdr3_aa: CASSLALNYEQYF
cdr3_nt: TGTGCCAGCAGCTTGGCCCTCAACTACGAGCAGTACTTC

clone_size: many
j_call: TRBJ2-1
d_call: NA
v_call: TRBV28
cdr3_aa: CASCPGSYIYNEQFF
cdr3_nt: TGTGCCAGCTGCCCGGGATCTTACATTTACAATGAGCAGTTCTTC

clone_size: NA
j_call: TRBJ1-5
d_call: NA
v_call: TRBV28
cdr3_aa: CASSLSPRRGSQHF
cdr3_nt: TGTGCCAGCAGTTTATCCCCTCGGCGCGGGTCCCAGCATTTT

clone_size: NA
j_call: TRBJ2-7
d_call: TRBD2
v_call: TRBV4-1
cdr3_aa: CASSQVPGLGSTYEQYF
cdr3_nt: TGCGCCAGCAGCCAAGTACCGGGACTAGGATCGACCTACGAGCAGTACTTC

clone_size: many
j_call: TRBJ2-1
d_call: TRBD1
v_call: TRBV11-2
cdr3_aa: CASRREGQGGSYNEQFF
cdr3_nt: TGTGCCAGCCGCCGCGAGGGACAGGGGGGCTCCTACAATGAGCAGTTCTTC

clone_size: NA
j_call: TRBJ2-3
d_call: NA
v_call: TRBV6-5
cdr3_aa: CASSYQPLGSPDTQYF
cdr3_nt: TGTGCCAGCAGTTACCAACCTTTGGGAAGCCCAGATACGCAGTATTTT

clone_size: few
j_call: TRBJ2-3
d_call: TRBD2
v_call: TRBV14
cdr3_aa: CASSPRLAGYTQYF
cdr3_nt: TGTGCCAGCAGCCCACGACTAGCGGGGTATACGCAGTATTTT

clone_size: few
j_call: TRBJ1-1
d_call: NA
v_call: TRBV15
cdr3_aa: CATSRDREVNTEAFF
cdr3_nt: TGTGCCACCAGCAGAGATCGGGAGGTGAACACTGAAGCTTTCTTT

clone_size: NA
j_call: TRBJ1-2
d_call: NA
v_call: TRBV5-5
cdr3_aa: CASSGRDGYTF
cdr3_nt: TGTGCCAGCAGCGGCAGGGATGGCTACACCTTC

clone_size: few
j_call: TRBJ2-5
d_call: NA
v_call: TRBV6-5
cdr3_aa: CASSLGSGRRETQYF
cdr3_nt: TGTGCCAGCAGTTTAGGATCAGGGCGGCGGGAGACCCAGTACTTC

clone_size: NA
j_call: TRBJ2-3
d_call: TRBD2
v_call: TRBV7-6
cdr3_aa: CASSLTSGRRDTQYF
cdr3_nt: TGTGCCAGCAGCTTAACTAGCGGGAGGCGGGATACGCAGTATTTT

clone_size: many
j_call: TRBJ2-7
d_call: NA
v_call: TRBV24-1
cdr3_aa: CATSPGTVTYEQYF
cdr3_nt: TGTGCCACCAGTCCGGGGACGGTTACCTACGAGCAGTACTTC

clone_size: few
j_call: TRBJ2-7
d_call: TRBD2
v_call: TRBV20-1
cdr3_aa: CSARDPTSGTSYEQYF
cdr3_nt: TGCAGTGCTAGAGATCCGACTAGCGGGACGAGTTACGAGCAGTACTTC

clone_size: NA
j_call: TRBJ2-3
d_call: NA
v_call: TRBV7-2
cdr3_aa: CASSLEQLPDTQYF
cdr3_nt: TGTGCCAGCAGCTTAGAGCAACTACCAGATACGCAGTATTTT

clone_size: NA
j_call: TRBJ1-2
d_call: NA
v_call: TRBV3-1
cdr3_aa: CASSHFRGSTNYGYTF
cdr3_nt: TGTGCCAGCAGCCATTTTCGGGGATCCACTAACTATGGCTACACCTTC

clone_size: NA
j_call: TRBJ2-3
d_call: TRBD2
v_call: TRBV28
cdr3_aa: CASGLTSSGRHTQYF
cdr3_nt: TGTGCCAGCGGTTTGACATCTAGCGGGAGACATACGCAGTATTTT

clone_size: few
j_call: TRBJ2-7
d_call: TRBD2
v_call: TRBV11-2
cdr3_aa: CASSLDHLAGAGEQYF
cdr3_nt: TGTGCCAGCAGCTTAGATCACCTAGCGGGAGCAGGGGAGCAGTACTTC

clone_size: many
j_call: TRBJ2-4
d_call: NA
v_call: TRBV28
cdr3_aa: CASSLSRPNIQYF
cdr3_nt: TGTGCCAGCAGTTTGAGTCGGCCAAACATTCAGTACTTC

clone_size: many
j_call: TRBJ2-3
d_call: NA
v_call: TRBV28
cdr3_aa: CASSFSADTQYF
cdr3_nt: TGTGCCAGCAGTTTTAGTGCAGATACGCAGTATTTT

clone_size: few
j_call: TRBJ2-2
d_call: TRBD1
v_call: TRBV28
cdr3_aa: CASRAGGQGGGELFF
cdr3_nt: TGTGCCAGCAGAGCCGGAGGACAGGGGGGCGGGGAGCTGTTTTTT

clone_size: few
j_call: TRBJ1-1
d_call: NA
v_call: TRBV18
cdr3_aa: CASSPARTASMNTEAFF
cdr3_nt: TGTGCCAGCTCACCTGCGCGGACAGCCTCCATGAACACTGAAGCTTTCTTT

clone_size: NA
j_call: TRBJ2-3
d_call: NA
v_call: TRBV5-4
cdr3_aa: CASHPQEGNTDTQYF
cdr3_nt: TGTGCCAGCCATCCACAGGAAGGAAACACAGATACGCAGTATTTT

clone_size: many
j_call: TRBJ2-7
d_call: NA
v_call: TRBV28
cdr3_aa: CASSSEYEQYF
cdr3_nt: TGTGCCAGCAGCTCAGAATACGAGCAGTACTTC

clone_size: NA
j_call: TRBJ1-5
d_call: NA
v_call: TRBV20-1
cdr3_aa: CSARKGQDSQPQHF
cdr3_nt: TGCAGTGCTAGAAAGGGCCAGGATTCTCAGCCCCAGCATTTT

clone_size: NA
j_call: TRBJ2-5
d_call: NA
v_call: TRBV10-3
cdr3_aa: CAISESGRRQETQYF
cdr3_nt: TGTGCCATCAGTGAGTCGGGTAGAAGACAAGAGACCCAGTACTTC

clone_size: many
j_call: TRBJ1-5
d_call: NA
v_call: TRBV27
cdr3_aa: CASSTKGFRSNQPQHF
cdr3_nt: TGTGCCAGCAGCACTAAGGGGTTCCGGAGCAATCAGCCCCAGCATTTT

clone_size: many
j_call: TRBJ2-1
d_call: TRBD1
v_call: TRBV6-1
cdr3_aa: CASRTGHNEQFF
cdr3_nt: TGTGCCAGCCGGACAGGCCACAATGAGCAGTTCTTC

clone_size: many
j_call: TRBJ2-7
d_call: NA
v_call: TRBV28
cdr3_aa: CASRQGGWTYEQYF
cdr3_nt: TGTGCCAGCCGTCAGGGTGGTTGGACCTACGAGCAGTACTTC

clone_size: NA
j_call: TRBJ2-6
d_call: NA
v_call: TRBV29-1
cdr3_aa: CSAFGANVLTF
cdr3_nt: TGCAGCGCCTTCGGGGCCAACGTCCTGACTTTC

clone_size: many
j_call: TRBJ2-3
d_call: TRBD2
v_call: TRBV2
cdr3_aa: CASSRRIAGPVDTQYF
cdr3_nt: TGTGCCAGCTCCCGAAGAATAGCGGGACCCGTCGATACGCAGTATTTT

clone_size: NA
j_call: TRBJ1-5
d_call: NA
v_call: TRBV28
cdr3_aa: CASSILPKQSQPQHF
cdr3_nt: TGTGCCAGCAGCATCCTTCCGAAACAGTCTCAGCCCCAGCATTTT

clone_size: NA
j_call: TRBJ1-5
d_call: TRBD1
v_call: TRBV7-2
cdr3_aa: CASSKRGAGGTQPQHF
cdr3_nt: TGTGCCAGCAGCAAGCGAGGGGCAGGGGGAACTCAGCCCCAGCATTTT

clone_size: many
j_call: TRBJ2-1
d_call: NA
v_call: TRBV11-2
cdr3_aa: CASSLPTSQQFF
cdr3_nt: TGTGCCAGCAGCTTACCCACTAGTCAGCAGTTCTTC

clone_size: NA
j_call: TRBJ1-4
d_call: NA
v_call: TRBV6-1
cdr3_aa: CASSYGGGEKLFF
cdr3_nt: TGTGCCAGCAGTTATGGGGGCGGAGAAAAACTGTTTTTT

clone_size: many
j_call: TRBJ2-4
d_call: NA
v_call: TRBV25-1
cdr3_aa: CASSESSGPSNIQYF
cdr3_nt: TGTGCCAGCAGTGAATCGTCGGGGCCCTCAAACATTCAGTACTTC

clone_size: few
j_call: TRBJ2-2
d_call: TRBD2
v_call: TRBV11-2
cdr3_aa: CASSLGRVAGSRRGTGELFF
cdr3_nt: TGTGCCAGCAGCTTAGGTCGGGTAGCGGGATCGCGGAGGGGCACCGGGGAGCTGTTTTTT

clone_size: few
j_call: TRBJ2-2
d_call: TRBD1
v_call: TRBV19
cdr3_aa: CASGTGSYTGELFF
cdr3_nt: TGTGCCAGCGGGACAGGGTCGTATACCGGGGAGCTGTTTTTT

clone_size: few
j_call: TRBJ2-2
d_call: NA
v_call: TRBV7-2
cdr3_aa: CASSRASAGELFF
cdr3_nt: TGTGCCAGCAGCCGGGCTAGCGCCGGGGAGCTGTTTTTT

clone_size: few
j_call: TRBJ2-5
d_call: NA
v_call: TRBV20-1
cdr3_aa: CSQPRGQETQYF
cdr3_nt: TGCAGCCAGCCTAGGGGCCAAGAGACCCAGTACTTC

clone_size: NA
j_call: TRBJ2-7
d_call: NA
v_call: TRBV28
cdr3_aa: CASSLIFSSYEQYF
cdr3_nt: TGTGCCAGCAGTTTGATATTTAGCTCCTACGAGCAGTACTTC

clone_size: few
j_call: TRBJ2-5
d_call: TRBD2
v_call: TRBV27
cdr3_aa: CASGGGRDGETQYF
cdr3_nt: TGTGCCAGCGGGGGCGGGAGGGACGGGGAGACCCAGTACTTC

clone_size: few
j_call: TRBJ2-3
d_call: NA
v_call: TRBV4-2
cdr3_aa: CASSQPPDTQYF
cdr3_nt: TGTGCCAGCAGCCAACCCCCAGATACGCAGTATTTT

clone_size: few
j_call: TRBJ1-1
d_call: NA
v_call: TRBV3-1
cdr3_aa: CASSLRGRVNTEAFF
cdr3_nt: TGTGCCAGCAGCCTTAGAGGCCGGGTGAACACTGAAGCTTTCTTT

clone_size: few
j_call: TRBJ2-7
d_call: TRBD2
v_call: TRBV7-9
cdr3_aa: CASSFGVGGRFSEQYF
cdr3_nt: TGTGCCAGCAGCTTCGGTGTGGGGGGGAGATTCTCCGAGCAGTACTTC